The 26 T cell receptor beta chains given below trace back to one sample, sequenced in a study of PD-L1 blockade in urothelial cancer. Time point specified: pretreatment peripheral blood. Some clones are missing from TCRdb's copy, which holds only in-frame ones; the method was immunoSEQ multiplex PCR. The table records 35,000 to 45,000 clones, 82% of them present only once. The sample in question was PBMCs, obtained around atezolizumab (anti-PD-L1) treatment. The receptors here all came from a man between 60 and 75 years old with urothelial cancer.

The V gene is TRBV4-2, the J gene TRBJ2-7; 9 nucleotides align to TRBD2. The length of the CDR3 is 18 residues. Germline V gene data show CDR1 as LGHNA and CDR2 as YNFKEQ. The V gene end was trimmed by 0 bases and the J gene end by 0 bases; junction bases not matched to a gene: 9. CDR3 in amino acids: CASSQEYSLAGFSYEQYF. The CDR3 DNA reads TGTGCCAGCAGCCAAGAATATAGTCTAGCGGGGTTCTCCTACGAGCAGTACTTC.

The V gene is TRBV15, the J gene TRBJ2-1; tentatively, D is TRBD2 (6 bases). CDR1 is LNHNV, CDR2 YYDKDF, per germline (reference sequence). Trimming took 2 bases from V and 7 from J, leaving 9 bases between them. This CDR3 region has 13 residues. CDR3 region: CATSRSAGNEQFF. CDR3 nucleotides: TGTGCCACCAGCAGATCGGCGGGGAATGAGCAGTTCTTC.

This chain's CDR3 is CASSFGTLDNEQFF. CDR3 sequence (DNA): TGTGCCAGCAGCTTCGGGACTCTTGACAATGAGCAGTTCTTC. This chain links TRBV11-3 with TRBJ2-1, with D possibly matching TRBD2 (6 bases). The V gene's germline CDR1 is SGHNT and CDR2 YENEEA. The V and J ends lost 3 bases and 5 bases respectively, with 11 bases between them. The CDR3 loop spans 14 amino acids.

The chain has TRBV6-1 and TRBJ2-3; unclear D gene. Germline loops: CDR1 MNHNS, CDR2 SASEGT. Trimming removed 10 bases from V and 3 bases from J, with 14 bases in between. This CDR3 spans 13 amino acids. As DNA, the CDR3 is TGTGCCACCACTTATGAGGTTACAGATACGCAGTATTTT. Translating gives CATTYEVTDTQYF.

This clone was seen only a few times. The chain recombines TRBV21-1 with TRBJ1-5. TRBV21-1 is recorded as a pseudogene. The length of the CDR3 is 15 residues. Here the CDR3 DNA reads TGTGCCAGCCCGGGGAACATCCCTTGCAATCAGCCCCAGCATTTT. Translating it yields CASPGNIPCNQPQHF.

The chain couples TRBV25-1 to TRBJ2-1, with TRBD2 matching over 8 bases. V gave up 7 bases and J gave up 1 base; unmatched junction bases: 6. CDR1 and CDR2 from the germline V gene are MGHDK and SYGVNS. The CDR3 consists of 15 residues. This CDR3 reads CASKSRGGSYNEQFF. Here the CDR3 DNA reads TGTGCCAGCAAGTCTCGGGGGGGTTCCTACAATGAGCAGTTCTTC. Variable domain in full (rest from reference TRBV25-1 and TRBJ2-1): EADIYQTPRYLVIGTGKKITLECSQTMGHDKMYWYQQDPGMELHLIHYSYGVNSTEKGDLSSESTVSRIRTEHFPLTLESARPSHTSQYLCASKSRGGSYNEQFFGPGTRLTVL.

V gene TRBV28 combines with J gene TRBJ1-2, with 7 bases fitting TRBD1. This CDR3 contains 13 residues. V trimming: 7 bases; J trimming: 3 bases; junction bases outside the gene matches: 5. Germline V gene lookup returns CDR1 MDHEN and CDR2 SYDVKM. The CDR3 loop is CASTGTEDYGYTF. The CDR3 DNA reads TGTGCCAGCACCGGGACAGAAGACTATGGCTACACCTTC.

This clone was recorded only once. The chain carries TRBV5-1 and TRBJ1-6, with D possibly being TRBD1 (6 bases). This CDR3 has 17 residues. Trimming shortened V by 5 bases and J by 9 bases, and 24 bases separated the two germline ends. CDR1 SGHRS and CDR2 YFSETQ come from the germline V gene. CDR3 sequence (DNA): TGCGCCAGCAGGGCCTGGGGGGGGCCGGACCCGGGTTCACCCCTCCACTTT. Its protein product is CASRAWGGPDPGSPLHF. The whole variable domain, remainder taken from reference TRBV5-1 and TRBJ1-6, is KAGVTQTPRYLIKTRGQQVTLSCSPISGHRSVSWYQQTPGQGLQFLFEYFSETQRNKGNFPGRFSGRQFSNSRSEMNVSTLELGDSALYLCASRAWGGPDPGSPLHFGNGTRLTVT.

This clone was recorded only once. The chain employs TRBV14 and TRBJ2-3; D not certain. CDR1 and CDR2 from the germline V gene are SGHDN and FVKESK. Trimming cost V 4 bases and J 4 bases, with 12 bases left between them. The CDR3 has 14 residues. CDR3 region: CASSLYPTSDTQYF. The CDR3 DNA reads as TGTGCCAGCAGCCTGTACCCAACATCAGATACGCAGTATTTT.

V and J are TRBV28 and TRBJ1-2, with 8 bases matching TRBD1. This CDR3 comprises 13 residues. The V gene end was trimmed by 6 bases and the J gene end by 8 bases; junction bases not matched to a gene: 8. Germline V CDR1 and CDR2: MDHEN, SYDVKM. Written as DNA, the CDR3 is TGTGCCAGCAGCTCGAGGACAGGGCTCGGCTACACCTTC. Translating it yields CASSSRTGLGYTF.

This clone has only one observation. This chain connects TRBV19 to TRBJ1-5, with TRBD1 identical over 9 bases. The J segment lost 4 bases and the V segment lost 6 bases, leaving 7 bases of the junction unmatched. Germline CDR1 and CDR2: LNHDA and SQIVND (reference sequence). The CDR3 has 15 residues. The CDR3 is CASSWDRAENQPQHF. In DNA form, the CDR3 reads TGTGCCAGTAGCTGGGACAGGGCAGAAAATCAGCCCCAGCATTTT.

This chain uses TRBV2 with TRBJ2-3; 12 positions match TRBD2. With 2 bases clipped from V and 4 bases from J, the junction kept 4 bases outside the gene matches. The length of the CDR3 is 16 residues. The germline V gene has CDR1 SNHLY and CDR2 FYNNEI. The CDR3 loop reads CASSELRLAGADTQYF. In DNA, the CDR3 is TGTGCCAGCAGTGAACTTCGACTAGCGGGGGCAGATACGCAGTATTTT.

CDR3 in amino acids: CASSPPGAGNTIYF. Written as DNA, the CDR3 is TGTGCCAGCAGCCCCCCCGGGGCTGGAAACACCATATATTTT. The chain is built from TRBV6-6 and TRBJ1-3; D gene uncertain. CDR3 size: 14 residues. Germline V lookup: CDR1 MNHNY, CDR2 SVGAGI (reference sequence). Trimming left V 6 bases short and J 2 bases short, with 11 bases between.

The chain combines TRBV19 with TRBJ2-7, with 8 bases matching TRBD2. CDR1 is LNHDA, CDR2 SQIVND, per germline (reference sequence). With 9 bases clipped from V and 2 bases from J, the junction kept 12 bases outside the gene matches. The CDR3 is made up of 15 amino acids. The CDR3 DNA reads TGTGCCAGCACGCCGAGCGGGGGTGACCCCTACGAGCAGTACTTC. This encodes CASTPSGGDPYEQYF.

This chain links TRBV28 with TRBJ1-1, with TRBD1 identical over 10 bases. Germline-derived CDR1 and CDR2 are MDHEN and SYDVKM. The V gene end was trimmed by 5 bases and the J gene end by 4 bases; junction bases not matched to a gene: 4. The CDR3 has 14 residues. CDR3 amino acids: CASSPRTGGTEAFF. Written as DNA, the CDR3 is TGTGCCAGCAGTCCACGGACAGGGGGCACTGAAGCTTTCTTT.

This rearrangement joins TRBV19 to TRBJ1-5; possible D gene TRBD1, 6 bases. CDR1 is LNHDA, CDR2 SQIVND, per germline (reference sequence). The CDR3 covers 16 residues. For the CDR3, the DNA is TGTGCGTCCCAGCGGGCGGGGGGCGGCAGCAATCAGCCCCAGCATTTT. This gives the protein CASQRAGGGSNQPQHF.

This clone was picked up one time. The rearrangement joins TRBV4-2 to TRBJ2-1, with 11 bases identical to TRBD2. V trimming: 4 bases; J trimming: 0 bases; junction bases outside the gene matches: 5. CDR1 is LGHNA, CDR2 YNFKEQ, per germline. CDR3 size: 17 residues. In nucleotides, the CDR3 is TGTGCCAGCAGCCGAGGGGGGACTAGCGGCTCCTACAATGAGCAGTTCTTC. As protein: CASSRGGTSGSYNEQFF.

The CDR3, as DNA: TGTGCCAGCAGCCGACAGGTGGGCATCCAAGAGACCCAGTACTTC. Its protein is CASSRQVGIQETQYF. This chain links TRBV11-2 with TRBJ2-5; D is perhaps TRBD1 (6 bases). The CDR3 has 15 amino acids. Trimming removed 5 bases from V and 1 base from J, with 14 bases in between. Germline assignment: CDR1 SGHAT and CDR2 FQNNGV.

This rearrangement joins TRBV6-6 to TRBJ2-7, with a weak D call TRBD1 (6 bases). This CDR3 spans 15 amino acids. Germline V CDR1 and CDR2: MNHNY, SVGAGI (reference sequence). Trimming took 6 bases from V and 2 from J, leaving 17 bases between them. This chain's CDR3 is CASRSLMTGTYEQYF. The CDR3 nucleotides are TGTGCCAGCAGATCTCTAATGACAGGAACCTACGAGCAGTACTTC.

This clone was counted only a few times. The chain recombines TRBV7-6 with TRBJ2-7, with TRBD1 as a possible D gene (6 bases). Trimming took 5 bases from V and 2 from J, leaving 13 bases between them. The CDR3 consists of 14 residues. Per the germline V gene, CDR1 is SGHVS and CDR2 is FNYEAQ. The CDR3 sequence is CASSPRGGPYEQYF. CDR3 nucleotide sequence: TGTGCCAGCAGCCCGCGAGGGGGACCCTACGAGCAGTACTTC. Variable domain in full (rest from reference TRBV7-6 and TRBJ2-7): GAGVSQSPRYKVTKRGQDVALRCDPISGHVSLYWYRQALGQGPEFLTYFNYEAQQDKSGLPNDRFSAERPEGSISTLTIQRTEQRDSAMYRCASSPRGGPYEQYFGPGTRLTVT.

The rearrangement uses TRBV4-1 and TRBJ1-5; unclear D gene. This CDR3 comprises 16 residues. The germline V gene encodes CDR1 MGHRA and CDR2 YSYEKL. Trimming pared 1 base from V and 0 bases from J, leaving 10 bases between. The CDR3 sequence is CASSQVEGYSNQPQHF. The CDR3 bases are TGCGCCAGCAGCCAAGTCGAGGGATATAGCAATCAGCCCCAGCATTTT.

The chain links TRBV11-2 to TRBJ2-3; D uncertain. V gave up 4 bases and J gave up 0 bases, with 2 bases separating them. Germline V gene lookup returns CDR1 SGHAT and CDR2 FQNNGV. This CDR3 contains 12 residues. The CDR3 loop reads CASSSSTDTQYF. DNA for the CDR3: TGTGCCAGCAGCTCAAGCACAGATACGCAGTATTTT.

CDR3 nucleotide sequence: TGTGCCAGCAGCGTCGAGACATCTTATGGCTACACCTTC. Amino acids: CASSVETSYGYTF. This rearrangement joins TRBV9 to TRBJ1-2; D is unclear. This CDR3 spans 13 amino acids. CDR1 is SGDLS and CDR2 is YYNGEE in the germline V gene. Trimming shortened V by 2 bases and J by 5 bases, and 10 bases separated the two germline ends. Together with reference TRBV9 and TRBJ1-2, the CDR3 gives the full variable domain: DSGVTQTPKHLITATGQRVTLRCSPRSGDLSVYWYQQSLDQGLQFLIQYYNGEERAKGNILERFSAQQFPDLHSELNLSSLELGDSALYFCASSVETSYGYTFGSGTRLTVV.

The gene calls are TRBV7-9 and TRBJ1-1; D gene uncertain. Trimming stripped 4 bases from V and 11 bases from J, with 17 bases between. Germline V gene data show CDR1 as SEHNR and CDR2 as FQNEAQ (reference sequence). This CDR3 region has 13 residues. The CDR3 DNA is TGTGCCAGCAGCTCACAGCGGGGTTCAAACGCTTTCTTT. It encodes CASSSQRGSNAFF.

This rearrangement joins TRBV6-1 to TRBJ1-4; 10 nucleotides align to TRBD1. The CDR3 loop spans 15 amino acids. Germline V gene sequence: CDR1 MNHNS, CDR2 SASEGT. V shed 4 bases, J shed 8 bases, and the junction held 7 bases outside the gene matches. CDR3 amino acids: CASSAATGGREKLFF. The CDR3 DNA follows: TGTGCCAGCAGTGCTGCGACAGGGGGCCGGGAAAAACTGTTTTTT.

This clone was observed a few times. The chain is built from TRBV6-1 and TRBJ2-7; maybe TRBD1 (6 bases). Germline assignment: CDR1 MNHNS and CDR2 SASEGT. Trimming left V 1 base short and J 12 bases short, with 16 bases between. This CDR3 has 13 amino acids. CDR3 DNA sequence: TGTGCCAGCAGTGAAGATTGGACAGCTTCTTCGTACTTC. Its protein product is CASSEDWTASSYF.